This TCR beta chain was recorded in a study of blood T cell repertoires in COVID-19. V was cut by 2 bases and J by 6 bases, with 10 bases left in between. The germline CDR1 and CDR2 sequences are MDHEN and SYDVKM. The CDR3 spans 13 residues. This clone appeared a single time. Per the authors' pipeline: Reference gene primer amplification gave estimated nucleated cell counts. The method was immunoSEQ multiplex PCR; TCRdb's version includes in-frame clones alone and lacks a portion of them. V and J calls and clone size are given by that table; D and trimming were obtained from the DNA. This repertoire shows 250,000 to 400,000 clones, around 88% found once; its top ten account for 1.6%. Seattle participants joined during active infection and were tracked over time.

The TCR originated in a woman aged 25-40 years with COVID-19, enrolled during active disease. Sequencing was performed on peripheral blood. The rearrangement links TRBV28 to TRBJ2-5; perhaps TRBD1 as D (6 bases). CDR3 DNA sequence: TGTGCCAGCAGTTTAGGGTGGGGGCAGACCCAGTACTTC. Its translation is CASSLGWGQTQYF.